Each of the 22 T cell receptor beta chains below was sequenced from the same sample in a study of beta chain features in type 1 diabetes (dated by TCRdb to 2017 to 2018). Libraries were constructed by the immunoSEQ multiplex PCR assay. The entire isolated RNA was reverse transcribed using the High Capacity cDNA Reverse Transcription Kit, and thus expressed TCRB transcripts were sequenced. TCRdb holds this immuneACCESS table with in-frame rearrangements only. Some clones are missing; in checked studies, unresolved V genes explain under half, and the rest has no known cause. This sample comprises around 450,000 clones, about an eighth of them detected only once. Of the sample, approximately 0.05% is held by the ten largest clones. Input material: naive CD4+ T cells from blood. Interpreted using the paper, the cell subset or site label stands for: true naive CD4+ T cells. Every receptor here comes from a woman between 18 and 29 years old in good health.

The chain uses TRBV7-9 and TRBJ2-3; D ambiguous. This CDR3 has 16 amino acids. Trimming left V 4 bases short and J 0 bases short, with 14 bases between. Germline assignment: CDR1 SEHNR and CDR2 FQNEAQ (reference sequence). The CDR3 loop is CASSSVHLGSTDTQYF. Written as DNA, the CDR3 is TGTGCCAGCAGCTCAGTCCATTTAGGAAGCACAGATACGCAGTATTTT.

The chain combines TRBV6-4 with TRBJ2-3, with D possibly matching TRBD1 (6 bases). With 6 bases removed from V and 3 bases from J, the gap between germline ends came to 13 bases. Germline V gene lookup returns CDR1 MRHNA and CDR2 SNTAGT. The CDR3 totals 14 residues. The chain's CDR3 is CASRPTGKTDTQYF. For the CDR3, the DNA is TGTGCCAGCAGACCAACAGGGAAGACAGATACGCAGTATTTT.

This rearrangement joins TRBV15 to TRBJ1-4, with D maybe TRBD1 (6 bases). This CDR3 region has 13 residues. V lost 3 bases to trimming and J lost 6 bases, with 8 bases between them. The V gene's germline CDR1 is LNHNV and CDR2 YYDKDF (reference sequence). The CDR3 bases are TGTGCCACCAGCAGCCGACAGGATGAAAAACTGTTTTTT. Translated, it gives CATSSRQDEKLFF.

A few counts support this clone. The rearrangement uses TRBV10-3 and TRBJ2-3; D possibly uses TRBD1 or TRBD2 (6 bases each). The V and J ends lost 7 bases and 2 bases respectively, with 13 bases between them. This CDR3 is built from 14 residues. Germline CDR1 reads ENHRY; CDR2 reads SYGVKD. The chain's CDR3 is CAIKTGAYTDTQYF. The DNA of the CDR3 is TGTGCCATCAAGACGGGGGCCTACACAGATACGCAGTATTTT.

This clone was seen only a few times. The chain links TRBV28 to TRBJ2-3; D not certain. The CDR3 is made up of 12 amino acids. V was shortened by 6 bases and J by 6 bases, with 10 bases between the two germline ends. CDR1 is MDHEN and CDR2 is SYDVKM in the germline V gene. The CDR3 coding sequence is TGTGCCAGCAGCCAAGAATTTGATACGCAGTATTTT. Translating gives CASSQEFDTQYF.

The chain is built from TRBV7-8 and TRBJ2-3; the D gene is possibly TRBD1 (5 bases). This CDR3 is built from 14 residues. The germline gives CDR1 SGHVS, CDR2 FQNEAQ. V lost 2 bases and J lost 2, with 8 bases in between. The CDR3 DNA reads TGTGCCAGCAGCTTAAGACAGAACACAGATACGCAGTATTTT. Translation gives CASSLRQNTDTQYF.

V usage is TRBV5-1 and J usage is TRBJ2-1, with a weak D call TRBD2 (5 bases). CDR1 is SGHRS and CDR2 is YFSETQ in the germline V gene. The CDR3 length is 18 residues. V was clipped by 0 bases and J by 0 bases, with 16 bases between them. CDR3 sequence: CASSLDPTKVRSYNEQFF. The CDR3 DNA reads as TGCGCCAGCAGCTTGGATCCGACTAAGGTCCGCTCCTACAATGAGCAGTTCTTC.

This clone was observed a few times. The gene calls are TRBV5-1 and TRBJ2-5; D ambiguous. The ends were cut back, 1 base at V and 5 bases at J, with 9 bases in the middle. The germline V gene has CDR1 SGHRS and CDR2 YFSETQ. This CDR3 spans 13 amino acids. CDR3 DNA: TGCGCCAGCAGCTTGCCACCTACGGAGACCCAGTACTTC. Protein product: CASSLPPTETQYF.

This clone was seen a handful of times. The V and J genes are TRBV7-3 and TRBJ2-3; 8 bases match TRBD1. CDR1 and CDR2 (germline): SGHTA, FQGTGA. The CDR3 extends over 14 amino acids. V shed 4 bases, J shed 5 bases, and the junction held 5 bases outside the gene matches. The CDR3 sequence: CASSSGTGGDTQYF. The CDR3 DNA reads TGTGCCAGCAGCTCAGGGACAGGCGGAGATACGCAGTATTTT.

This clone was found a few times. CDR3 amino acids: CASSLLTGYEQYV. The CDR3, as DNA: TGTGCCAGCAGCCTGTTGACAGGCTACGAGCAGTACGTC. This chain joins TRBV7-9 and TRBJ2-7; D may be TRBD1 (6 bases). Germline CDR1 is SEHNR and CDR2 is FQNEAQ (reference sequence). Deletions cut 5 bases from V and 3 bases from J, with 11 bases between. The CDR3 contains 13 residues.

This chain uses TRBV4-3 with TRBJ2-7; 9 nucleotides match TRBD2. This CDR3 has 15 amino acids. Trimming took 1 base from V and 2 from J; bases not matched to a gene: 3. From germline, CDR1 is LGHNA and CDR2 YSLEER. CDR3 DNA sequence: TGCGCCAGCAGCCAAGCTGGCGGGAGGGCCTACGAGCAGTACTTC. It is translated as CASSQAGGRAYEQYF.

The genes are TRBV28 and TRBJ2-5; TRBD1 agrees at 8 bases. The germline V gene has CDR1 MDHEN and CDR2 SYDVKM. V trimming: 4 bases; J trimming: 5 bases; junction bases outside the gene matches: 9. The CDR3 covers 15 residues. The CDR3 is CASSSPGQGWETQYF. CDR3 DNA sequence: TGTGCCAGCAGTTCCCCCGGACAGGGTTGGGAGACCCAGTACTTC.

The sample holds a few counts of this clone. This chain joins TRBV28 and TRBJ2-1; D is possibly TRBD2 (7 bases). The ends were cut back, 3 bases at V and 5 bases at J, with 17 bases in the middle. Germline V gives CDR1 MDHEN, CDR2 SYDVKM. The CDR3 covers 16 residues. The CDR3 DNA follows: TGTGCCAGCAGTTTTCCGGGGGGCGGCAAGAACAATGAGCAGTTCTTC. Protein: CASSFPGGGKNNEQFF. The complete variable domain, with remaining parts taken from reference TRBV28 and TRBJ2-1, reads DVKVTQSSRYLVKRTGEKVFLECVQDMDHENMFWYRQDPGLGLRLIYFSYDVKMKEKGDIPEGYSVSREKKERFSLILESASTNQTSMYLCASSFPGGGKNNEQFFGPGTRLTVL.

The genes are TRBV4-3 and TRBJ2-3; D ambiguous. CDR3 length: 13 residues. V lost 0 bases and J 7 bases, leaving 8 bases between the germline ends. Germline loops: CDR1 LGHNA, CDR2 YSLEER. In DNA, the CDR3 is TGCGCCAGCAGCCAAGATGTGAGATATACGCAGTATTTT. This encodes CASSQDVRYTQYF.

This clone has just a few counts. The rearrangement links TRBV7-2 to TRBJ2-7; 7 bases agree with TRBD2. This CDR3 has 15 amino acids. CDR1 and CDR2 from the germline V gene are SGHTA and FQGNSA. The J segment lost 3 bases and the V segment lost 2 bases, leaving 7 bases of the junction unmatched. The CDR3 nucleotides read TGTGCCAGCAGCTTAATGGGTCGCGGGGGCTACGAGCAGTACGTC. Amino acid sequence: CASSLMGRGGYEQYV.

This clone was detected only a few times. DNA of the CDR3: TGTGCCAGCAGCTTAAGGTTCGGGGCGCAGAACACTGAAGCTTTCTTT. It yields the protein CASSLRFGAQNTEAFF. The chain is built from TRBV7-2 and TRBJ1-1; possible D gene TRBD1, 5 bases. The germline V gene encodes CDR1 SGHTA and CDR2 FQGNSA. The CDR3 contains 16 residues. Trimming shortened V by 2 bases and J by 1 base, and 14 bases separated the two germline ends.

The chain carries TRBV29-1 and TRBJ2-1; D remains ambiguous. Germline loops: CDR1 SQVTM, CDR2 ANQGSEA. The CDR3 runs to 12 residues. The germline V and J ends were trimmed by 2 bases and 7 bases, with 9 bases remaining between them. CDR3 DNA sequence: TGCAGCGTTGAACGGTACAGAAATGAGCAGTTCTTC. It yields the protein CSVERYRNEQFF.

This clone has just a few counts. CDR3 sequence (DNA): TGTGCCAGCAGCCCAAGGGTCCGGGAGAGGCAGTTCTTC. Its translation is CASSPRVRERQFF. The chain links TRBV7-2 to TRBJ2-1, with D possibly being TRBD2 (6 bases). This CDR3 comprises 13 residues. The ends were cut back, 5 bases at V and 12 bases at J, with 17 bases in the middle. Germline CDR1 reads SGHTA; CDR2 reads FQGNSA.

This chain connects TRBV5-1 to TRBJ2-3; TRBD2 matches at 7 bases. The J segment lost 2 bases and the V segment lost 1 base, leaving 7 bases of the junction unmatched. Germline lookup yields CDR1 SGHRS and CDR2 YFSETQ. The CDR3 extends over 16 amino acids. This CDR3 reads CASSLIVRGNTDTQYF. CDR3 nucleotide sequence: TGCGCCAGCAGCTTGATAGTGCGGGGGAACACAGATACGCAGTATTTT.

This rearrangement joins TRBV14 to TRBJ2-5; 9 bases match TRBD2. The V segment lost 4 bases and the J segment 6 bases; nucleotides outside the gene matches: 6. Germline CDR1 is SGHDN and CDR2 is FVKESK. The CDR3 loop spans 14 amino acids. CDR3 coding DNA: TGTGCCAGCAGCCGTAGCGGGAGCGGGAAGACCCAGTACTTC. Protein: CASSRSGSGKTQYF.

The V and J genes are TRBV2 and TRBJ2-1; 8 bases match TRBD2. Germline V CDR1 and CDR2: SNHLY, FYNNEI. This CDR3 spans 16 amino acids. V shed 7 bases, J shed 15 bases, and the junction held 23 bases outside the gene matches. The CDR3 nucleotides are TGTGCCAGCACTCCTGATCTGGCGGGAGGCCTTTTGCAGACGTTCTTC. Translating gives CASTPDLAGGLLQTFF.

This chain uses TRBV11-1 with TRBJ2-7; D uncertain. Trimming took 0 bases from V and 7 from J, leaving 10 bases between them. CDR3 length: 13 amino acids. The germline V gene has CDR1 SGHAT and CDR2 FQDESV (reference sequence). The CDR3 coding sequence is TGTGCCAGCAGCTTAGCGATCACAAGTGAGCAGTACGTC. This gives the protein CASSLAITSEQYV.